The clone carrying this T cell receptor beta chain appeared a single time. What it recognizes is unknown. The sample belongs to a study of T cells after posttransplantation cyclophosphamide. Study-level results: Tissue-infiltrating T cells from skin or gut overlapped little with blood T cells. Donor CD8+ memory clones often dominated recipient blood repertoires at later times.

Cells defined as naive were viable CD3+CD4+ or CD3+CD8+ and CCR7+CD45RA+CD45RO-CD95-CD27+CD28+. This related bone marrow graft donor gave peripheral blood on the day of marrow donation. The V and J ends lost 3 bases and 5 bases, in that order; junction bases with no gene match: 5. The length of the CDR3 is 15 residues. Germline CDR1 and CDR2: MNHEY and SMNVEV (reference sequence). Repertoires were generated with immunoSEQ multiplex PCR, while TCRdb's copy carries only in-frame clones and drops some. This sample has about 15,000 clones, with about 95% found just once. This clonotype was obtained from a woman between 45 and 60 years old in good health and a related stem cell transplant donor. The sample comprised naive CD4+ T cells sorted from blood. The chain has TRBV27 and TRBJ2-2; the match to TRBD1 covers 8 bases. The CDR3 spells CASSFRTGTTGELFF. The CDR3 nucleotides read TGTGCCAGCAGTTTCCGGACAGGGACGACCGGGGAGCTGTTTTTT.